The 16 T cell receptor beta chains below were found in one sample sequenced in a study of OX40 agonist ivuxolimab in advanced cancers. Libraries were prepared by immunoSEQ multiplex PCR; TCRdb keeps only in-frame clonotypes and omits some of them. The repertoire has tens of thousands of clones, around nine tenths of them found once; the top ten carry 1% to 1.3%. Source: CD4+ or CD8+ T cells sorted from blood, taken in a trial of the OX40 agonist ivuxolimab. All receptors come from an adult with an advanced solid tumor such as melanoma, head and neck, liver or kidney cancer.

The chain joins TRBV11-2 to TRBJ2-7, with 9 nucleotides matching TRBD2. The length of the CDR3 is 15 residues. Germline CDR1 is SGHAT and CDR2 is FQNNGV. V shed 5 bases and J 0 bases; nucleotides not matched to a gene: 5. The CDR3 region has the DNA TGTGCCAGCAGCCCAGGGACTAGCTACTCCTACGAGCAGTACTTC. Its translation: CASSPGTSYSYEQYF.

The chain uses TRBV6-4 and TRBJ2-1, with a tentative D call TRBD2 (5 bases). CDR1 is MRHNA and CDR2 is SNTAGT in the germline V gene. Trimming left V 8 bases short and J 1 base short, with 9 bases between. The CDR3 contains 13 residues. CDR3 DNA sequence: TGTGCCAGCTCCCGGGAATCCTACAATGAGCAGTTCTTC. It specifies CASSRESYNEQFF.

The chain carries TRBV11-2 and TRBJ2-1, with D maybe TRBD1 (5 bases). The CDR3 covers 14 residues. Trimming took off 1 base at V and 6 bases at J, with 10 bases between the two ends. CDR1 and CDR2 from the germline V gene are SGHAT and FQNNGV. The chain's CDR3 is CASSLGTQVNEQFF. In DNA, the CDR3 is TGTGCCAGCAGCTTAGGTACACAGGTCAATGAGCAGTTCTTC.

The CDR3 protein is CASSNPGGRREGLGNEQFF. As DNA, the CDR3 is TGCGCCAGCAGCAACCCCGGAGGGAGACGGGAGGGCCTCGGCAATGAGCAGTTCTTC. The rearrangement uses TRBV5-1 and TRBJ2-1; 8 bases are shared with TRBD2. The CDR3 sequence is 19 residues long. Germline V CDR1 and CDR2: SGHRS, YFSETQ. Unmatched junction bases numbered 21, after V lost 4 bases and J lost 6 bases.

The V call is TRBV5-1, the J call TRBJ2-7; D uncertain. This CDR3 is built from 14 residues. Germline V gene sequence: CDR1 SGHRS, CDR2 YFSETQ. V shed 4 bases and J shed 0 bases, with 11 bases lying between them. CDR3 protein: CASSPSFGSYEQYF. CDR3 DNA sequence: TGCGCCAGCAGCCCTAGTTTCGGCTCCTACGAGCAGTACTTC.

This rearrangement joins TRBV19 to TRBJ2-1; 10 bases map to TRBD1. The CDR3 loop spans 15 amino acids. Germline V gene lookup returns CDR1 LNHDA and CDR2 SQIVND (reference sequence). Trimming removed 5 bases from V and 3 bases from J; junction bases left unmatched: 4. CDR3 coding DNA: TGTGCCAGTAGTTTGAGGACAGGGGGCTACAATGAGCAGTTCTTC. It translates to CASSLRTGGYNEQFF. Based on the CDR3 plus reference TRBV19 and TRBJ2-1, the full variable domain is DGGITQSPKYLFRKEGQNVTLSCEQNLNHDAMYWYRQDPGQGLRLIYYSQIVNDFQKGDIAEGYSVSREKKESFPLTVTSAQKNPTAFYLCASSLRTGGYNEQFFGPGTRLTVL.

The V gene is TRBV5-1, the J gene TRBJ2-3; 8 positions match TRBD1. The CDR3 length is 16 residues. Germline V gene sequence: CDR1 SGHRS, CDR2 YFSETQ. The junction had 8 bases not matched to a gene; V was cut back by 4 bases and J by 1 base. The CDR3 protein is CASSRQPGQGTDTQYF. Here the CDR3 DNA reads TGCGCCAGCAGCAGGCAACCGGGACAGGGCACAGATACGCAGTATTTT.

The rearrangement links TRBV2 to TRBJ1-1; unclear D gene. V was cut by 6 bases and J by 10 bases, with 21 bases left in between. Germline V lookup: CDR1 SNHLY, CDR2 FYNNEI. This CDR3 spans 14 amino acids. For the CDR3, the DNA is TGTGCCAGCAGCTCCGAATATGGACCGGAGGTAGCTTTCTTT. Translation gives CASSSEYGPEVAFF.

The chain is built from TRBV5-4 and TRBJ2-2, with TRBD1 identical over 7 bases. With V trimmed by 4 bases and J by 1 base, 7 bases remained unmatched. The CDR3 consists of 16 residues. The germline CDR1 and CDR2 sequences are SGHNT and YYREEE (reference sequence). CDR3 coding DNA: TGTGCCAGCAGCCGCCCGGGACAGAGGAACACCGGGGAGCTGTTTTTT. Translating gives CASSRPGQRNTGELFF.

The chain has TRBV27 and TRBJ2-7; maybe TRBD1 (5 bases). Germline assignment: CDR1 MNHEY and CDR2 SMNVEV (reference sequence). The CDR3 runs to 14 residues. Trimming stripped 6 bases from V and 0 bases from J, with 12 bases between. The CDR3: CASSQGVGSYEQYF. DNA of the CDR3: TGTGCCAGCAGCCAAGGGGTCGGCTCCTACGAGCAGTACTTC.

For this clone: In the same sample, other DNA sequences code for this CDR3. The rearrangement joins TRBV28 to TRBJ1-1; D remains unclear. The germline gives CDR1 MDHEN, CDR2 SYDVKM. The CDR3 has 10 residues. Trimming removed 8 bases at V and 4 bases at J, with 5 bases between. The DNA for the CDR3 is TGTGCCAGCCGCAGCACTGAAGCTTTCTTT. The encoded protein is CASRSTEAFF.

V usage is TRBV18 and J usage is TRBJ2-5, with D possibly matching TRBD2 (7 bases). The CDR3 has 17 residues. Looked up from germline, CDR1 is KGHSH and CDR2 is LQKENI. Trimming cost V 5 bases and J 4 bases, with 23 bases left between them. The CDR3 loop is CASSSRGLQSTLETQYF. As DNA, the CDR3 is TGTGCCAGCTCATCGCGGGGGCTCCAGAGCACCCTAGAGACCCAGTACTTC.

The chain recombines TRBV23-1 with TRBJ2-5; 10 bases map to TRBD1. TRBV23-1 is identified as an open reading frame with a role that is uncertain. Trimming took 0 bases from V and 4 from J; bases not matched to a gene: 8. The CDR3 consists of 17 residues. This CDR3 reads CASSQSSGTGEGETQYF. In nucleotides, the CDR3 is TGCGCCAGCAGTCAATCCTCCGGGACAGGGGAGGGAGAGACCCAGTACTTC.

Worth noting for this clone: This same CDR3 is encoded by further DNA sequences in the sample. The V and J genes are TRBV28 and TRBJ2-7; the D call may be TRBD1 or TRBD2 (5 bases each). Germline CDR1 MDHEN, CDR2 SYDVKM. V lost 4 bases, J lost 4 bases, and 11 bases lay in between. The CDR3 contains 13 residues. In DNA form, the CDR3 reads TGTGCCAGCAGTTGGGGGACCGCATACGAGCAGTACTTC. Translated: CASSWGTAYEQYF.

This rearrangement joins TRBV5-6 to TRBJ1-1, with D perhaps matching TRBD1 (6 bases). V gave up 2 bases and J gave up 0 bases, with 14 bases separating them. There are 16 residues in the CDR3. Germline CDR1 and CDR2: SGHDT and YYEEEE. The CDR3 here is CASSLQGGVMNTEAFF. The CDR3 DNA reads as TGTGCCAGCAGCTTACAAGGGGGTGTAATGAACACTGAAGCTTTCTTT.

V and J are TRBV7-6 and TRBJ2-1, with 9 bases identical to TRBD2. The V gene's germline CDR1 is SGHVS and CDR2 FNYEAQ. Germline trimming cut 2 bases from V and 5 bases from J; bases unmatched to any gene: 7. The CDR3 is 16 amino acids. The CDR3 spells CASSLLAGGSNNEQFF. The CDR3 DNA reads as TGTGCCAGCAGCTTACTGGCGGGAGGGTCGAACAATGAGCAGTTCTTC.